Presented here are 8 T cell receptor beta chains from one specimen sequenced in a study of T cell responses to AZD1222 COVID-19 vaccine. Profiling relied on immunoSEQ multiplex PCR, and the TCRdb table lists in-frame clones only, not all of them. The repertoire has about 120,000 clones, more than 85% of them found once; the top ten carry roughly 4.5%. The material was peripheral blood, obtained on day 0 of AZD1222 vaccination. These TCRs come from an adult in good health.

The chain is built from TRBV4-2 and TRBJ2-7; 8 bases are shared with TRBD1. This CDR3 is built from 17 residues. From germline, CDR1 is LGHNA and CDR2 YNFKEQ. The V segment lost 1 base and the J segment 4 bases; nucleotides outside the gene matches: 12. CDR3 region: CASSQAATGQAIYEQYF. Here the CDR3 DNA reads TGTGCCAGCAGCCAAGCCGCAACGGGACAGGCTATATACGAGCAGTACTTC.

The chain carries TRBV5-1 and TRBJ1-1, with 9 bases fitting TRBD1. This CDR3 region has 14 residues. The germline CDR1 and CDR2 sequences are SGHRS and YFSETQ. The V and J ends lost 4 bases and 11 bases, in that order; junction bases with no gene match: 12. The DNA for the CDR3 is TGCGCCAGCAGCGTAACAGGGGGCGCCGATCGTGCTTTCTTT. It yields the protein CASSVTGGADRAFF. Combining the CDR3 with reference TRBV5-1 and TRBJ1-1 gives the whole variable domain KAGVTQTPRYLIKTRGQQVTLSCSPISGHRSVSWYQQTPGQGLQFLFEYFSETQRNKGNFPGRFSGRQFSNSRSEMNVSTLELGDSALYLCASSVTGGADRAFFGQGTRLTVV.

The chain couples TRBV3-1 (or the pseudogene TRBV3-2) to TRBJ1-5; D gene uncertain. The CDR3 covers 12 residues. Germline-derived CDR1 and CDR2 are LGHDT and YNNKEL (reference sequence). Trimming removed 3 bases from V and 4 bases from J, with 4 bases in between. CDR3 sequence: CASSHGNQPQHF. CDR3 nucleotides: TGTGCCAGCAGCCATGGTAATCAGCCCCAGCATTTT.

This clone was detected only once. The rearrangement joins TRBV19 to TRBJ2-7; possible D gene TRBD2, 5 bases. V lost 3 bases and J 1 base, leaving 10 bases between the germline ends. This CDR3 region has 14 residues. Per the germline V gene, CDR1 is LNHDA and CDR2 is SQIVND (reference sequence). The CDR3 sequence is CASSIYTGSYEQYF. CDR3 nucleotide sequence: TGTGCCAGTAGTATTTATACGGGATCCTACGAGCAGTACTTC. The complete variable domain, with remaining parts taken from reference TRBV19 and TRBJ2-7, reads DGGITQSPKYLFRKEGQNVTLSCEQNLNHDAMYWYRQDPGQGLRLIYYSQIVNDFQKGDIAEGYSVSREKKESFPLTVTSAQKNPTAFYLCASSIYTGSYEQYFGPGTRLTVT.

This chain uses TRBV15 with TRBJ2-7; 13 nucleotides line up with TRBD2. V lost 8 bases to trimming and J lost 7 bases; unmatched junction nucleotides: 5. This CDR3 spans 13 amino acids. Germline loops: CDR1 LNHNV, CDR2 YYDKDF (reference sequence). Written as DNA, the CDR3 is TGTGCCACCGGCGGACTAGCGGGGGTGGAGCAGTACTTC. It specifies CATGGLAGVEQYF.

This clone was detected only a few times. This chain uses TRBV11-2 with TRBJ2-7; D could derive from TRBD1 or TRBD2 (5 bases each). Germline-derived CDR1 and CDR2 are SGHAT and FQNNGV. The V and J ends lost 1 base and 2 bases respectively, with 12 bases between them. This CDR3 contains 15 residues. The CDR3 sequence is CASSLVGGVAYEQYF. CDR3 nucleotide sequence: TGTGCCAGCAGCTTAGTTGGGGGTGTAGCCTACGAGCAGTACTTC.

The genes are TRBV28 and TRBJ1-4, with TRBD1 matching 10 bases. The V segment lost 0 bases and the J segment 2 bases; nucleotides outside the gene matches: 15. There are 21 residues in the CDR3. From germline, CDR1 is MDHEN and CDR2 SYDVKM. The CDR3 loop is CASSLCFRDRGCLGTNEKLFF. Written as DNA, the CDR3 is TGTGCCAGCAGTTTATGCTTTCGGGACAGGGGATGTTTAGGGACTAATGAAAAACTGTTTTTT.

The chain combines TRBV30 with TRBJ1-1, with 10 nucleotides matching TRBD1. The CDR3 has 15 residues. Germline CDR1 reads GTSNPN; CDR2 reads SVGIG (reference sequence). After removal of 0 bases from V and 5 bases from J, the junction contained 6 bases not matched to a gene. CDR3 nucleotides: TGTGCCTGGAGTGTACTTTGGACAGGGGGGACTGAAGCTTTCTTT. This gives the protein CAWSVLWTGGTEAFF.